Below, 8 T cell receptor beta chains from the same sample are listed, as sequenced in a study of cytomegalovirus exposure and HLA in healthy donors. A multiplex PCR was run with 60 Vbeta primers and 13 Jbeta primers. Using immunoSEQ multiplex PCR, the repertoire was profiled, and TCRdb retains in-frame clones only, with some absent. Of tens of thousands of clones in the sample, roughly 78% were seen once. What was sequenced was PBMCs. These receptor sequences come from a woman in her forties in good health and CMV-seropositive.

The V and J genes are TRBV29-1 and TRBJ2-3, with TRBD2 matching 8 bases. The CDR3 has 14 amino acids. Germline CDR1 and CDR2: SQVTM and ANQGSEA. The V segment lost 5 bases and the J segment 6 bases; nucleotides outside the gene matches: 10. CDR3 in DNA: TGCAGCGTTAGTACCGGGACTAGTGATGATACGCAGTATTTT. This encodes CSVSTGTSDDTQYF.

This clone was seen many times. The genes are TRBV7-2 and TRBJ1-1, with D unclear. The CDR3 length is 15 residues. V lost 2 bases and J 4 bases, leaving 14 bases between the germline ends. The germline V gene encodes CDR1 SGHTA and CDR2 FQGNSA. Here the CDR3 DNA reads TGTGCCAGCAGCTTAAGTCGAGGAGTGGCCACTGAAGCTTTCTTT. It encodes CASSLSRGVATEAFF.

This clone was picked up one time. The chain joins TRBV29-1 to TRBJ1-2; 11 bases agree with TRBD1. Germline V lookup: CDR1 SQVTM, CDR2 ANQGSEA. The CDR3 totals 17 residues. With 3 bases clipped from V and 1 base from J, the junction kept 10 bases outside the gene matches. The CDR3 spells CSVERGQGASYNYGYTF. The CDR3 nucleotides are TGCAGCGTTGAGCGAGGACAGGGGGCGAGCTATAACTATGGCTACACCTTC.

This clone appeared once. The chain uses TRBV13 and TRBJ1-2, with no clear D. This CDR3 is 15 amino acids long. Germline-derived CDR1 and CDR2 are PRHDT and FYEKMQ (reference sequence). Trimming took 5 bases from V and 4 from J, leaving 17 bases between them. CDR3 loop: CASSTRLVVPYGYTF. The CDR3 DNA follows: TGTGCCAGCAGCACCAGGCTGGTAGTCCCCTATGGCTACACCTTC.

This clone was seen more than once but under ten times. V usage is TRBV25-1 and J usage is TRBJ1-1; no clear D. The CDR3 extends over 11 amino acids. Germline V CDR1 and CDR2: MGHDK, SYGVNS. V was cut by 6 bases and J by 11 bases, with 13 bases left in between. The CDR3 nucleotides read TGTGCCAGCAGCGAGCGCACTGGGGCTTTCTTT. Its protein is CASSERTGAFF. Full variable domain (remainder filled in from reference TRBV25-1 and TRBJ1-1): EADIYQTPRYLVIGTGKKITLECSQTMGHDKMYWYQQDPGMELHLIHYSYGVNSTEKGDLSSESTVSRIRTEHFPLTLESARPSHTSQYLCASSERTGAFFGQGTRLTVV.

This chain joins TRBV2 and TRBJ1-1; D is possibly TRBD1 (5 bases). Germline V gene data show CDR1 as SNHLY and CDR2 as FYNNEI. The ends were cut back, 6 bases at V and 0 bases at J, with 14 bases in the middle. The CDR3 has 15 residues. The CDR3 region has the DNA TGTGCCAGCAGAGGTAATTCGGGGGTGAACACTGAAGCTTTCTTT. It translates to CASRGNSGVNTEAFF.

The CDR3 DNA reads TGCGCCAGCAGCCAAGCGAGATTCTGGGACAGGGGAAATCATGGCTACACCTTC. Its protein product is CASSQARFWDRGNHGYTF. The gene calls are TRBV4-1 and TRBJ1-2; TRBD1 matches at 10 bases. This CDR3 has 18 residues. The V segment lost 1 base and the J segment 6 bases; nucleotides outside the gene matches: 14. CDR1 is MGHRA and CDR2 is YSYEKL in the germline V gene.

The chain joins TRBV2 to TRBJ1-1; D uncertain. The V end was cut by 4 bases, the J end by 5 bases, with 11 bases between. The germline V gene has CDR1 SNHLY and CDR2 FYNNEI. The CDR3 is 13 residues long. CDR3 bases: TGTGCCAGCAGTGGATTGGGCCTGACTGAAGCTTTCTTT. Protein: CASSGLGLTEAFF.